This entry lists 10 T cell receptor beta chains sequenced from one sample in a study of blood T cells in healthy people across ages. A second about 7 to 12 cycle PCR used barcoded and J-beta primers. Using its own MiXCR run on the 5' RACE reads, TCRdb lists one record per CDR3 protein. The sample lists under 1,000,000 distinct CDR3 sequences, 46% occurring once. Input material: blood. Every receptor here comes from a man at least 80 years old in good health.

This clonotype has more than one count but fewer than ten. The chain has TRBV11-3 and TRBJ1-4, with D hard to call. Germline values: CDR1 SGHNT, CDR2 YENEEA. The CDR3 is made up of 12 amino acids. Trimming pared 3 bases from V and 8 bases from J, leaving 7 bases between. The CDR3 here is CASSLRDEKLFF. The DNA of the CDR3 is TGTGCCAGCAGCTTGCGTGACGAAAAACTGTTTTTT.

The CDR3, as DNA: TGTGCCAGCAGTTCTCCGGGACAGGGGGAATACAAGCAGTACTTC. This gives the protein CASSSPGQGEYKQYF. The V gene is TRBV6-2 or TRBV6-3, the J gene TRBJ2-7; TRBD1 aligns across 11 bases. J gave up 8 bases and V 4 bases, and 10 bases lay outside the gene matches. The CDR3 is made up of 15 amino acids. Germline V gene lookup returns CDR1 MNHEY and CDR2 SVGEGT.

This chain connects TRBV7-9 to TRBJ1-1, with D hard to call. Germline CDR1 reads SEHNR; CDR2 reads FQNEAQ (reference sequence). The germline V and J ends were trimmed by 1 base and 6 bases, with 12 bases remaining between them. The CDR3 loop spans 14 amino acids. DNA for the CDR3: TGTGCCAGCAGCTTAGTAGGAGGGAGGGCTGAAGCTTTCTTT. It encodes CASSLVGGRAEAFF.

In this sample, this clonotype turned up once. This chain joins TRBV24-1 and TRBJ2-5; 7 bases line up with TRBD1. Unmatched junction bases numbered 7, after V lost 3 bases and J lost 1 base. Germline V gene data show CDR1 as KGHDR and CDR2 as SFDVKD. This CDR3 comprises 16 residues. The CDR3 DNA is TGTGCCACCAGTGATCGGACAGGCAACGCCCAAGAGACCCAGTACTTC. Translated: CATSDRTGNAQETQYF.

Turning to this clonotype: It may be a read error: a sequence one base away is much more abundant. The CDR3 is CSVELASGSSYSEQFF. In DNA form, the CDR3 reads TGCAGCGTTGAATTGGCTAGCGGATCCTCCTACAGTGAGCAGTTCTTC. The rearrangement links TRBV29-1 to TRBJ2-1; 7 bases line up with TRBD2. Germline-derived CDR1 and CDR2 are SQVTM and ANQGSEA. CDR3 length: 16 amino acids.

Notes on this clonotype: A much larger clone differs by one base, so this may be a read error. The chain links TRBV9 to TRBJ2-3; either TRBD1 or TRBD2 may fit D (5 bases each). The CDR3 consists of 15 residues. V lost 4 bases, J lost 2 bases, and 14 bases lay in between. The germline CDR1 and CDR2 sequences are SGDLS and YYNGEE. The CDR3 sequence: CASSLGRAFTDTQYF. CDR3 sequence (DNA): TGTGCCAGCAGCCTGGGACGAGCATTCACAGATACGCAGTATTTT.

The chain links TRBV20-1 to TRBJ1-2, with TRBD1 as a possible D gene (6 bases). The CDR3 has 14 residues. V lost 0 bases, J lost 8 bases, and 16 bases lay in between. Germline V gives CDR1 DFQATT, CDR2 SNEGSKA (reference sequence). The CDR3 DNA reads as TGCAGTGCTAGAGATCGGAGGGGGGGAGGCGGCTACACCTTC. Translating gives CSARDRRGGGGYTF.

The chain is built from TRBV4-2 and TRBJ2-3; 11 nucleotides agree with TRBD2. CDR1 and CDR2 (germline): LGHNA, YNFKEQ. V shed 0 bases, J shed 1 base, and the junction held 3 bases outside the gene matches. The CDR3 has 17 residues. The CDR3 spells CASSQETSGGRTDTQYF. The CDR3 DNA sequence: TGTGCCAGCAGCCAAGAAACTAGCGGGGGACGCACAGATACGCAGTATTTT.

This sequence joins TRBV4-3 and TRBJ2-7; D is perhaps TRBD2 (5 bases). V was pared by 0 bases and J by 0 bases, with 9 bases between. The CDR3 sequence is 15 residues long. The germline V gene encodes CDR1 LGHNA and CDR2 YSLEER. The CDR3 region has the DNA TGCGCCAGCAGCCAAGATCCCGGGGACTCCTACGAGCAGTACTTC. Translated: CASSQDPGDSYEQYF.

The chain's CDR3 is CASGGPDYEQYF. CDR3 nucleotide sequence: TGTGCCAGCGGGGGACCAGACTACGAGCAGTACTTC. The chain recombines TRBV28 with TRBJ2-7; the D gene could be TRBD1 or TRBD2 (5 bases each). This CDR3 comprises 12 residues. Germline V CDR1 and CDR2: MDHEN, SYDVKM. V lost 8 bases and J lost 3, with 11 bases in between.